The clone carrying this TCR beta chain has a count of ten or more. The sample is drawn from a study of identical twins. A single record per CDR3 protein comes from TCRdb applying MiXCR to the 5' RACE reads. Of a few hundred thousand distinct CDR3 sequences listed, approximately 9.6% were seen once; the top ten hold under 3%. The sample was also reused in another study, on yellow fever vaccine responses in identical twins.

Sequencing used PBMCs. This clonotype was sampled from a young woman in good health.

The CDR3, as DNA: TGTGCCAGCAGCTTTTTCGACAGGGGAGACACCGGGGAGCTGTTTTTT. It is translated as CASSFFDRGDTGELFF. The chain combines TRBV5-6 with TRBJ2-2; TRBD1 matches at 8 bases. The CDR3 runs to 16 residues. J gave up 3 bases and V 2 bases, and 6 bases lay outside the gene matches. CDR1 and CDR2 from the germline V gene are SGHDT and YYEEEE.